The 14 T cell receptor beta chains below were found in one sample sequenced in a study of T cells in Graves' hyperthyroidism and ophthalmopathy. TCR beta CDR3 sequences were amplified from RNA transcripts. Carried out on the TCR CDR3, a first-round RT-PCR used the HTBI primer set. TCRdb processed the multiplex PCR reads anew with MiXCR; each CDR3 protein has one entry. Among hundreds of thousands of distinct CDR3 sequences listed, 14% were seen once. Sequences were obtained from blood. Receptor source: a woman between 50 and 59 years old with Graves' ophthalmopathy.

This clonotype appeared a few times. The chain links TRBV12-3 or TRBV12-4 to TRBJ1-2; no definite D call. Trimming cost V 3 bases and J 6 bases, with 8 bases left between them. The CDR3 runs to 12 residues. The CDR3 here is CASSLWRDGYTF. Here the CDR3 DNA reads TGTGCCAGCAGTTTGTGGAGGGATGGCTACACCTTC.

This clonotype was picked up many times. The J gene is TRBJ2-3, the V gene TRBV28, with 13 bases aligning to TRBD2. The CDR3 totals 17 residues. CDR1 is MDHEN, CDR2 SYDVKM, per germline. V lost 5 bases and J lost 2; bases outside the gene matches: 7. The CDR3 loop reads CASSPGTSGELTDTQYF. The CDR3 bases are TGTGCCAGCAGTCCTGGGACTAGCGGGGAGCTCACAGATACGCAGTATTTT.

The table lists this clonotype with many counts. This chain links TRBV30 with TRBJ2-3, with TRBD2 identical over 10 bases. The CDR3 totals 15 residues. V was clipped by 4 bases and J by 2 bases; unmatched bases: 6. The germline V gene encodes CDR1 GTSNPN and CDR2 SVGIG (reference sequence). CDR3 sequence: CAWTVGLAVTDTQYF. The CDR3 DNA reads TGTGCCTGGACGGTTGGACTAGCGGTCACAGATACGCAGTATTTT.

There are a few counts of this clonotype. The rearrangement uses TRBV7-8 and TRBJ1-1; a possible D gene is TRBD1 (5 bases). The germline CDR1 and CDR2 sequences are SGHVS and FQNEAQ. The V end lost 3 bases, the J end lost 1 base, and 21 bases lay between the germline ends. The CDR3 spans 18 residues. This CDR3 reads CASSLYRGGGMENTEAFF. The CDR3 DNA follows: TGTGCCAGCAGCTTGTACCGCGGCGGGGGTATGGAGAACACTGAAGCTTTCTTT.

The genes are TRBV20-1 and TRBJ1-5; TRBD1 might be the D (6 bases). V was shortened by 1 base and J by 1 base, with 8 bases between the two germline ends. Germline CDR1 and CDR2: DFQATT and SNEGSKA (reference sequence). The CDR3 contains 14 residues. Here the CDR3 reads CSARGGASNQPQHF. The CDR3 DNA is TGCAGTGCTAGAGGGGGGGCGAGCAATCAGCCCCAGCATTTT.

The V and J genes are TRBV18 and TRBJ2-6; 7 nucleotides line up with TRBD1. CDR1 and CDR2 from the germline V gene are KGHSH and LQKENI. Trimming took 2 bases from V and 2 from J; bases not matched to a gene: 3. The CDR3 is 16 amino acids. CDR3 sequence reads: CASSPDRAPGANVLTF. The CDR3 coding sequence is TGTGCCAGCTCACCAGACAGGGCTCCTGGGGCCAACGTCCTGACTTTC.

The sample holds many counts of this clonotype. The J gene is TRBJ2-7, the V gene TRBV20-1, with no clear D. The V gene lost 0 bases and the J gene lost 1 base, with 4 bases spanning the gap. The length of the CDR3 is 12 residues. Germline V lookup: CDR1 DFQATT, CDR2 SNEGSKA (reference sequence). CDR3 protein: CSARDVSYEQYF. CDR3 coding DNA: TGCAGTGCTAGAGATGTGTCCTACGAGCAGTACTTC.

The sample holds many counts of this clonotype. The CDR3 DNA reads as TGTGCCAGCAGCTTAGCCGAGTTCTCTGGAAACACCATATATTTT. It codes for CASSLAEFSGNTIYF. The V call is TRBV7-8, the J call TRBJ1-3; D call uncertain. The V and J ends lost 0 bases and 0 bases respectively, with 6 bases between them. The CDR3 length is 15 residues. Germline V gives CDR1 SGHVS, CDR2 FQNEAQ.

The CDR3 region is CASLGLSYNEQFF. CDR3 nucleotide sequence: TGTGCCAGCTTGGGACTATCCTACAATGAGCAGTTCTTC. The chain has TRBV6-2 or TRBV6-3 and TRBJ2-1; 7 bases are a match to TRBD2. The CDR3 runs 13 residues. CDR1 and CDR2 (germline): MNHEY, SVGEGT. Trimming took 8 bases from V and 1 from J; bases not matched to a gene: 2.

This clonotype was recorded at least ten times. The chain has TRBV9 and TRBJ2-3, with D possibly being TRBD2 (6 bases). V was shortened by 0 bases and J by 6 bases, with 20 bases between the two germline ends. The CDR3 has 17 residues. Germline lookup yields CDR1 SGDLS and CDR2 YYNGEE. The CDR3: CASSVGIAVAAGDTQYF. CDR3 DNA sequence: TGTGCCAGCAGCGTAGGTATAGCGGTTGCCGCAGGGGATACGCAGTATTTT.

This clonotype was detected many times. The V and J genes are TRBV6-2 or TRBV6-3 and TRBJ2-7, with TRBD2 identical over 8 bases. The J segment lost 0 bases and the V segment lost 8 bases, leaving 3 bases of the junction unmatched. This CDR3 spans 13 amino acids. Germline V lookup: CDR1 MNHEY, CDR2 SVGEGT. The chain's CDR3 is CASLGLASYEQYF. Written as DNA, the CDR3 is TGTGCCAGCCTTGGACTAGCCTCCTACGAGCAGTACTTC.

In this sample, this clonotype turned up many times. The chain uses TRBV6-2 or TRBV6-3 and TRBJ2-2; possibly TRBD2 for D (5 bases). The CDR3 covers 15 residues. With 6 bases removed from V and 2 bases from J, the gap between germline ends came to 13 bases. The V gene's germline CDR1 is MNHEY and CDR2 SVGEGT. The CDR3 DNA sequence: TGTGCCAGCAGAGGGTTCCGGGATAACACCGGGGAGCTGTTTTTT. The encoded protein is CASRGFRDNTGELFF.

This clonotype was found a few times. The gene calls are TRBV19 and TRBJ2-1, with D hard to call. CDR1 is LNHDA, CDR2 SQIVND, per germline (reference sequence). The length of the CDR3 is 18 residues. Between the trimmed V and J ends, which lost 3 bases and 0 bases, there was a span of 18 bases. CDR3 nucleotides: TGTGCCAGTAGTATGAGAGGCTGGCAGGTCAGCTCCTACAATGAGCAGTTCTTC. Protein product: CASSMRGWQVSSYNEQFF.

There are many counts of this clonotype. This rearrangement joins TRBV11-2 to TRBJ2-7; a possible D gene is TRBD2 (6 bases). Trimming stripped 1 base from V and 7 bases from J, with 17 bases between. There are 15 residues in the CDR3. Germline lookup yields CDR1 SGHAT and CDR2 FQNNGV. DNA of the CDR3: TGTGCCAGCAGCTTAGTTCCGACTAGGGCTTGGGAGCAGTACTTC. Translated: CASSLVPTRAWEQYF. Supplemented by reference TRBV11-2 and TRBJ2-7, the full variable domain reads EAGVAQSPRYKIIEKRQSVAFWCNPISGHATLYWYQQILGQGPKLLIQFQNNGVVDDSQLPKDRFSAERLKGVDSTLKIQPAKLEDSAVYLCASSLVPTRAWEQYFGPGTRLTVT.